Sequencing of this T cell receptor beta chain was carried out in a study of OX40 agonist ivuxolimab in advanced cancers. Per germline, CDR1 SGHTA and CDR2 FQGNSA. Trimming at V came to 1 base and at J to 1 base, leaving 4 bases not matched to a gene. CDR3 size: 16 residues. Using immunoSEQ multiplex PCR, the repertoire was profiled, and TCRdb retains in-frame clones only, with some absent. The table includes tens of thousands of clones, around 85% detected once. This sample comprised CD4+ or CD8+ T cells sorted from blood, obtained in a trial of the OX40 agonist ivuxolimab. The source of this sequence is an adult with an advanced solid tumor such as melanoma, head and neck, liver or kidney cancer. The J gene is TRBJ1-5, the V gene TRBV7-2; 7 bases map to TRBD1. CDR3 DNA sequence: TGTGCCAGCAGCTTAGTAGGGGGCATGAGCAATCAGCCCCAGCATTTT. Its translation: CASSLVGGMSNQPQHF.